This T cell receptor (beta chain) was retrieved from a study of blood T cell repertoires in COVID-19. Study overall: The study drew acute and convalescent COVID-19 samples from the United States, Italy and Spain.

V dropped 4 bases and J dropped 2 bases, with 15 bases sitting between them. The CDR3 runs 15 residues. Germline V gene data show CDR1 as SGHRS and CDR2 as YFSETQ. Assay: immunoSEQ multiplex PCR; the TCRdb copy retains only in-frame clones and omits some. The sample yields hundreds of thousands of clones, around nine tenths seen once. Sequencing input: peripheral blood. The source is a woman between 65 and 79 years old with COVID-19, enrolled during active disease. J is TRBJ1-1 and V is TRBV5-1; tentative D call: TRBD1 (5 bases). CDR3: CASSGGLRGNTEAFF. In DNA, the CDR3 is TGCGCCAGCAGCGGGGGACTTAGGGGAAACACTGAAGCTTTCTTT.